This T cell receptor beta chain is drawn from a study of cytomegalovirus exposure and HLA in healthy donors. Between the trimmed V and J ends, which lost 4 bases and 1 base, there was a span of 10 bases. The CDR3 consists of 14 residues. Germline V gene data show CDR1 as MGHRA and CDR2 as YSYEKL. Whole-study findings and limits: Researchers counted roughly 150 TCR beta chains as cytomegalovirus-associated.

Both 60 Vbeta primers and 13 Jbeta primers went into the PCR. The table came from immunoSEQ multiplex PCR; TCRdb's copy has only in-frame clones and leaves some out. The data contain 85,000 to 90,000 clones, 70% to 90% of them singletons. For this clone: Its antigen is unknown.

The origin of this receptor is a man in his late teens or twenties in good health and CMV-seronegative. The sample was PBMCs. This chain connects TRBV4-1 to TRBJ1-1; D perhaps matches TRBD1 (6 bases). CDR3 sequence: CASSLPRGNTEAFF. As DNA, the CDR3 is TGCGCCAGCAGCCTCCCCAGGGGGAACACTGAAGCTTTCTTT.